This T cell receptor (beta chain) derives from a study of T cell responses to AZD1222 COVID-19 vaccine (dated by TCRdb to the early 2020s). In terms of the full investigation: TCR sequencing covered 230 or so trial participants: nearly 210 given two doses of AZD1222 and 26 given two doses of MenACWY control vaccine. Trial participants were enrolled by age into 18-55, 56-69 and 70-plus year subgroups, with roughly 150, 30 and 60 TCR-sequenced participants respectively. Results the study describes overall, beyond this receptor: Because no samples from the day 14 peak response were available, repertoires could be characterized only after the peak T cell response. Most participants were white British and females outnumbered males, and the authors suggested that clonal diversity may have been underestimated. Nearly half of unique spike-specific TCRs reportedly recognized epitopes outside regions mutated in the B.1.351 and B.1.1.7 variants. In the small 56-69-year group, the increase in depth fell short of significance, most likely because of low power. Only 5 to 7 AZD1222 recipients were SARS-CoV-2 seropositive at baseline, limiting conclusions about previously exposed vaccinees. The whole spike protein was spanned by vaccine-associated CD4 TCRs, and dominant responses were seen in regions 160-218 and 743-854. After two AZD1222 doses, both the breadth and the depth of spike-specific TCRs were significantly higher than at day 0 and than in MenACWY recipients.

Per the publication, the time point label means: about 28 days (+/-7) after the second vaccine dose. This specimen's treatment or condition label, per the study, means: meningococcal conjugate vaccine given as trial control. Vaccinee samples came from UK trials COV001 and COV002, including a single-blind randomized controlled phase 2/3 trial of AZD1222 (ChAdOx1 nCoV-19) in healthy adults. Trial participant PBMC samples were collected at day 0 and day 28 after the second dose for TCRbeta chain sequencing. Note on this clone: Its antigen has not been determined. The input lacks base qualities; no much larger clone sits a single base away.

Reading the germline V gene gives CDR1 LGHNA and CDR2 YNFKEQ. V is pruned by 5 bases and J by 4 bases, leaving 2 bases of the junction without a gene match. The CDR3 covers 14 residues, taking in both the cysteine and the phenylalanine. The retained sequence is limited to the CDR3, 42 bases, with the frame set at the first base. The CDR3 regions of human TCRbeta chains were analyzed by immunosequencing. As for the authors' bioinformatics: Repertoire TCRs were checked for matches against a reference library of SARS-CoV-2-specific TCRs that had been generated using the MIRA antigen-specificity platform. Breadth was defined as the fraction of unique TCRs that were SARS-CoV-2-associated, and depth was defined as the fraction of total T cells that were SARS-CoV-2-associated. Using the MIRA data, each spike-specific TCR was assigned both to the spike region to which the TCR was reactive and to a CD4 or CD8 class. Log10-transformed breadth and depth values were compared by one-way ANOVA with Sidak's multiple comparisons tests. TCRdb obtained this table from immuneACCESS and retained in-frame rearrangements with V and J assigned. These tables miss some clones; where compared with another copy, unresolved V genes account for less than half of the shortfall, and the remainder is unexplained. That table furnishes V, J and clone size, whereas the DNA furnished D and trimming. Across this sample there are 200,000 to 250,000 clones, with about 94% seen only once. The ten most abundant clones make up around 1.8% of the sample.

The chain is made from TRBV4-2 and TRBJ1-6; TRBD1 agrees with 7 junctional bases. Sequenced material: peripheral blood, taken 28 days after the second dose of the MenACWY control vaccine. The receptor was isolated from an adult who received the MenACWY meningococcal vaccine as a control. The DNA is TGTGCCAGCAGCGAGACAGGGTATAATTCACCCCTCCACTTT. Translated, it gives CASSETGYNSPLHF.